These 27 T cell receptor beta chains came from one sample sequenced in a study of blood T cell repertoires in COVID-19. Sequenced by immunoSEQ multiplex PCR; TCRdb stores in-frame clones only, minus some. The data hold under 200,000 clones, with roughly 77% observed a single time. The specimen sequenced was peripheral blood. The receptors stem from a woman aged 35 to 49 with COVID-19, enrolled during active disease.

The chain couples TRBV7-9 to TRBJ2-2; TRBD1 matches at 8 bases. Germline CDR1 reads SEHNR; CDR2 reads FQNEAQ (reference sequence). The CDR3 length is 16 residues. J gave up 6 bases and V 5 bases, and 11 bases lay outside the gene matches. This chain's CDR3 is CASSGYRGERSGELFF. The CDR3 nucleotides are TGTGCCAGCAGCGGCTACAGGGGGGAAAGGTCCGGGGAGCTGTTTTTT.

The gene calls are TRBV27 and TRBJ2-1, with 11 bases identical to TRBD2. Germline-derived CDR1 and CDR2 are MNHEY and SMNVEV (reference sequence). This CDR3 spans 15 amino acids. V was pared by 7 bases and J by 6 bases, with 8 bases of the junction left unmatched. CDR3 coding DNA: TGTGCCAGCAATTACGGACTAGCGGGTCTCAATGAGCAGTTCTTC. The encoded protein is CASNYGLAGLNEQFF.

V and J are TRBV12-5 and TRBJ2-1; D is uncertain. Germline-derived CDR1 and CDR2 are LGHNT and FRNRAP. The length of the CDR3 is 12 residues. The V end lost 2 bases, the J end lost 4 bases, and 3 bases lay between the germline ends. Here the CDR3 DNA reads TGTGCTAGTGGTTTGCCGTACAATGAGCAGTTCTTC. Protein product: CASGLPYNEQFF.

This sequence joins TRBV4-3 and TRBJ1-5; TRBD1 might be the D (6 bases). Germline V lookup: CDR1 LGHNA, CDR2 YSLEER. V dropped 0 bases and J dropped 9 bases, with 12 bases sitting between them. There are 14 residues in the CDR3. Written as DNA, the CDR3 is TGCGCCAGCAGCCAAGATGAGGGGGTTAGGCCCCAGCATTTT. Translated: CASSQDEGVRPQHF.

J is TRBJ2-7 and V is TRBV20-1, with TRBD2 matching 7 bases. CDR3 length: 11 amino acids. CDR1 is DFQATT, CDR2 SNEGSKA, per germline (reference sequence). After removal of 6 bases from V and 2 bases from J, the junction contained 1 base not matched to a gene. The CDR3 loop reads CSAGTTYEQYF. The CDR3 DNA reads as TGCAGTGCCGGGACTACCTACGAGCAGTACTTC.

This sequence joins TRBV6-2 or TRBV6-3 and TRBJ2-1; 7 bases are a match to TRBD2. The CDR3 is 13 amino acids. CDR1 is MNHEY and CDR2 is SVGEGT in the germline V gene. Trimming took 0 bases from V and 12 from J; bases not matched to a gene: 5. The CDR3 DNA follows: TGTGCCAGCAGTTACTCTTTCGGCGGGGGGCAGTTCTTC. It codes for CASSYSFGGGQFF.

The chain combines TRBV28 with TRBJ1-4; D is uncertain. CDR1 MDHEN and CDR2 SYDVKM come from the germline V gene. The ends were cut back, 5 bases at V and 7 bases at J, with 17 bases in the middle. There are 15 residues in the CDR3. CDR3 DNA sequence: TGTGCCAGCAGTATAGTCGGGGAAATAAGTGAAAAACTGTTTTTT. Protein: CASSIVGEISEKLFF.

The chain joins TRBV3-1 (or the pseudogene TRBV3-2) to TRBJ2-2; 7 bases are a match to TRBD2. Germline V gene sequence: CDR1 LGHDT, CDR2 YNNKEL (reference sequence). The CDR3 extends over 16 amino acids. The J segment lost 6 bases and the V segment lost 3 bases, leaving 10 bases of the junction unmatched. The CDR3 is CASSQARTRNSGELFF. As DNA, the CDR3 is TGTGCCAGCAGCCAGGCCCGGACTAGAAACTCCGGGGAGCTGTTTTTT.

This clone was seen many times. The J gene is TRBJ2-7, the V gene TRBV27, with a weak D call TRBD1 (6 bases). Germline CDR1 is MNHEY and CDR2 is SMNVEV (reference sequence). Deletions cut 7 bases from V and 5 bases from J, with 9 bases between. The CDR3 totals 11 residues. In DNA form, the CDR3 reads TGTGCCAGCATCAGGGGTGACGAGCAGTACTTC. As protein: CASIRGDEQYF.

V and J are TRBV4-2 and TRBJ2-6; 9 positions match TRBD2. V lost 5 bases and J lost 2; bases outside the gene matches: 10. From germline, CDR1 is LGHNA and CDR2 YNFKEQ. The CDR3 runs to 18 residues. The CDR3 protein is CASSYGVAGAAGANVLTF. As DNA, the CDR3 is TGTGCCAGCAGCTACGGGGTAGCGGGAGCAGCTGGGGCCAACGTCCTGACTTTC.

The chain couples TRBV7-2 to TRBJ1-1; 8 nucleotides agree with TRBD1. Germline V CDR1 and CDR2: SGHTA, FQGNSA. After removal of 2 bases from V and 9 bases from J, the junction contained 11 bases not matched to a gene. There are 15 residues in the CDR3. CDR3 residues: CASSLNSGGAEKAFF. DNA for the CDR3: TGTGCCAGCAGCTTAAACTCAGGGGGCGCGGAGAAAGCTTTCTTT. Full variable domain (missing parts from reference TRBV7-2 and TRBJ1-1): GAGVSQSPSNKVTEKGKDVELRCDPISGHTALYWYRQSLGQGLEFLIYFQGNSAPDKSGLPSDRFSAERTGGSVSTLTIQRTQQEDSAVYLCASSLNSGGAEKAFFGQGTRLTVV.

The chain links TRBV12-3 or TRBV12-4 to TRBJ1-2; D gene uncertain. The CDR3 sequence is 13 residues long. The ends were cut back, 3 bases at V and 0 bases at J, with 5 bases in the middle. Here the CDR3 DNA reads TGTGCCAGCAGTTTTGAGGCTAACTATGGCTACACCTTC. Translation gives CASSFEANYGYTF.

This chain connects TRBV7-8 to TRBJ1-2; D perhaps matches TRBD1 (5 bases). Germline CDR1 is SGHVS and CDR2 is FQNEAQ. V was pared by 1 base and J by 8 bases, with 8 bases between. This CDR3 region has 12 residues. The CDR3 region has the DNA TGTGCCAGCAGCTTAGAGGGGCCCGGCTACACCTTC. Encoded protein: CASSLEGPGYTF.

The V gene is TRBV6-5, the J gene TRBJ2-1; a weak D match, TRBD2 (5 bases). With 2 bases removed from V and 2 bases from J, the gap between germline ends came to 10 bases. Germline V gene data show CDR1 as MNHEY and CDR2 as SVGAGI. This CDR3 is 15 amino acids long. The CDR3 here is CASSYGRVTYNEQFF. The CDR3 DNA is TGTGCCAGCAGTTACGGGCGGGTAACCTACAATGAGCAGTTCTTC.

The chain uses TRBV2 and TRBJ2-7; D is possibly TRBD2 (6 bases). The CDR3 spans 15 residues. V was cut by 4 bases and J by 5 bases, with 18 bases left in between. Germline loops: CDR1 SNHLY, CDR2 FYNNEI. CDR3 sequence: CASSGTWRGWDEQYF. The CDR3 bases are TGTGCCAGCAGTGGCACGTGGCGGGGATGGGACGAGCAGTACTTC.

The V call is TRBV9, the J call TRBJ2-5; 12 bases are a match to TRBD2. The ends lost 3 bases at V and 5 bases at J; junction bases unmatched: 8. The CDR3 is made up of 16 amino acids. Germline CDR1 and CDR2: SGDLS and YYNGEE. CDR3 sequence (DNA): TGTGCCAGCAGCGCCCGACTAGCGGGAGTCAGGGAGACCCAGTACTTC. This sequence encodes CASSARLAGVRETQYF.

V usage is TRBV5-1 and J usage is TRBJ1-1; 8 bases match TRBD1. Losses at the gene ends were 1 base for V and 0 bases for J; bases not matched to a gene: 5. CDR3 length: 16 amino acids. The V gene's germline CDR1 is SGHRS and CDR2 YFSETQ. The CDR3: CASSLLTGGMNTEAFF. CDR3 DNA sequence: TGCGCCAGCAGCTTGTTAACAGGGGGTATGAACACTGAAGCTTTCTTT. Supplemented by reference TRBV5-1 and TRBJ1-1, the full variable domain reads KAGVTQTPRYLIKTRGQQVTLSCSPISGHRSVSWYQQTPGQGLQFLFEYFSETQRNKGNFPGRFSGRQFSNSRSEMNVSTLELGDSALYLCASSLLTGGMNTEAFFGQGTRLTVV.

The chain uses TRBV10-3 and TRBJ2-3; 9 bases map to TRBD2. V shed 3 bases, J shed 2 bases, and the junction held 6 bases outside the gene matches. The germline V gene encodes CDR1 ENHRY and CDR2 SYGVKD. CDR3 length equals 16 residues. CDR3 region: CAISEGSGGFTDTQYF. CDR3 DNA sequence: TGTGCCATCAGTGAAGGTAGCGGGGGTTTCACAGATACGCAGTATTTT.

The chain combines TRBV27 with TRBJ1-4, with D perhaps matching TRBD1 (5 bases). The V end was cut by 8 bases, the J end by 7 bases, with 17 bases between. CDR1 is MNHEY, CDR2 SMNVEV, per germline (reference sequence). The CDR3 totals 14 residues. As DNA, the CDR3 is TGTGCCAGCCAATCGGGGGGTGAGGGTGAAAAACTGTTTTTT. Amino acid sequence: CASQSGGEGEKLFF.

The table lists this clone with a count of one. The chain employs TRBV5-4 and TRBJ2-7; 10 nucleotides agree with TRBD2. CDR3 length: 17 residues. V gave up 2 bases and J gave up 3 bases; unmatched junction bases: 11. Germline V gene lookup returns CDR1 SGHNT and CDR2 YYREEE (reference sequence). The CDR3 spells CASSLGTSEKFIYEQYF. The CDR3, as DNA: TGTGCCAGCAGCTTAGGGACTAGCGAAAAGTTCATCTACGAGCAGTACTTC.

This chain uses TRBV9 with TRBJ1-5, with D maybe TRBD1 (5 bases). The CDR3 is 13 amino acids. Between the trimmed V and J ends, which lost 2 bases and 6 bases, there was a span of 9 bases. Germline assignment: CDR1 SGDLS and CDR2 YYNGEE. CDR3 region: CASSVGGRQPQHF. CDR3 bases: TGTGCCAGCAGCGTCGGGGGTCGTCAGCCCCAGCATTTT.

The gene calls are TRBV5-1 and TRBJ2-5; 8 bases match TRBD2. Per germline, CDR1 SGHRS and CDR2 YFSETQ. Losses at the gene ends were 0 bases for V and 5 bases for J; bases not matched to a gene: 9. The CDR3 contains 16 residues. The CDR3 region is CASSLVFAGGQETQYF. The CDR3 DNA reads TGCGCCAGCAGCTTGGTATTTGCGGGGGGCCAGGAGACCCAGTACTTC.

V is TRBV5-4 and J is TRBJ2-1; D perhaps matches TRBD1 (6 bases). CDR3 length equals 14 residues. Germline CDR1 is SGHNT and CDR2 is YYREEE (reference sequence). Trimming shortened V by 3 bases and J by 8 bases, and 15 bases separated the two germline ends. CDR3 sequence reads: CASSSPGQTDEQFF. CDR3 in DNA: TGTGCCAGCAGCTCCCCCGGACAGACGGATGAGCAGTTCTTC.

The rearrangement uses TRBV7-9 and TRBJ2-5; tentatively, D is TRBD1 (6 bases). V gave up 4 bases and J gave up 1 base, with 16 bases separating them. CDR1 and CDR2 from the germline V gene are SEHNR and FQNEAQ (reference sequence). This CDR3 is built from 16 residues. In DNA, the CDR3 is TGTGCCAGCAGCTCGACCTCCGACAGGCCCCAAGAGACCCAGTACTTC. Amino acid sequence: CASSSTSDRPQETQYF.

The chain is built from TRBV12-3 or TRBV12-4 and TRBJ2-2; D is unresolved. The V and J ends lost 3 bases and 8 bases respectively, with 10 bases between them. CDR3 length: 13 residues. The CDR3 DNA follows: TGTGCCAGCAGTTTCGTACAGATTGGGGAGCTGTTTTTT. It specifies CASSFVQIGELFF.

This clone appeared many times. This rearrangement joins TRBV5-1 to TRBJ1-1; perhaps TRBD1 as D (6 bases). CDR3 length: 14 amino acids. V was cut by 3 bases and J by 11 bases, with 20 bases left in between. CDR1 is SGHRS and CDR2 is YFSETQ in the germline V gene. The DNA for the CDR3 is TGCGCCAGCAGCTCTTCAAATTCCAGGGGAACTGCTTTCTTT. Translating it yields CASSSSNSRGTAFF.

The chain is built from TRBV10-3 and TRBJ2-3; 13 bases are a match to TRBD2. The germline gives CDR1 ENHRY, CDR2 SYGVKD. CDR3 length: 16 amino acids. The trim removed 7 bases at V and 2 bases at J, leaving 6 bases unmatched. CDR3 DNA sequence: TGTGCCATCAAGCAAGGACTAGCGGGAGCCACAGATACGCAGTATTTT. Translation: CAIKQGLAGATDTQYF.